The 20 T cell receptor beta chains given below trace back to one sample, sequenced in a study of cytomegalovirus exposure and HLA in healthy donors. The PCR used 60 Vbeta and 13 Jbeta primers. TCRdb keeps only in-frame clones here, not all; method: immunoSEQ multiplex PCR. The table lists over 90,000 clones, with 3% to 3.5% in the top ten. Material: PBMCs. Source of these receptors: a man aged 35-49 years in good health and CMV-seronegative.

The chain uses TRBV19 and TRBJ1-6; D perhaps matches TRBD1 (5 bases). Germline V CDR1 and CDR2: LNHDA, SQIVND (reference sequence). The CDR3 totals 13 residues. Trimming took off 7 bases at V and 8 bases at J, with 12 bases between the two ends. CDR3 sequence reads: CASTAGPDSPLHF. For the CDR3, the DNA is TGTGCCAGTACTGCAGGGCCTGATTCACCCCTCCACTTT.

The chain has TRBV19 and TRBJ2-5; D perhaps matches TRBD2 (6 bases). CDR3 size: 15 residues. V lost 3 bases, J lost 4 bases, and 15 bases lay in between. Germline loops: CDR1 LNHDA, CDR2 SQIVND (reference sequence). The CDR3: CASSIGSGGGETQYF. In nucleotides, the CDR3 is TGTGCCAGTAGTATCGGGTCCGGGGGAGGAGAGACCCAGTACTTC.

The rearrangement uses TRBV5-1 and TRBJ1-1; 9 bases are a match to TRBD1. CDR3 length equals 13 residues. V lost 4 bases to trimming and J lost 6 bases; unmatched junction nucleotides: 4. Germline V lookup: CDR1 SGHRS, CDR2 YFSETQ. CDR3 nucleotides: TGCGCCAGCAGCCCGACAGGGGGGTCTGAAGCTTTCTTT. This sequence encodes CASSPTGGSEAFF.

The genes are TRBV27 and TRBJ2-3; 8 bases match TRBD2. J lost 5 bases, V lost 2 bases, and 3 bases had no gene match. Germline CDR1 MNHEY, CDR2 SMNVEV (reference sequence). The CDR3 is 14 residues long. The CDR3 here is CASSLHGGGDTQYF. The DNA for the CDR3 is TGTGCCAGCAGTTTACACGGGGGGGGAGATACGCAGTATTTT.

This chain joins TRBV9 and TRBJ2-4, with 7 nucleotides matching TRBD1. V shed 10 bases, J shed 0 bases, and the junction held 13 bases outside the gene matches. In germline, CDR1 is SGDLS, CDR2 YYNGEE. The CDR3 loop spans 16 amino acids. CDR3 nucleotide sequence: TGTGCCCCGGCTAGGGACAGTAAGAAAGCCAAAAACATTCAGTACTTC. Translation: CAPARDSKKAKNIQYF.

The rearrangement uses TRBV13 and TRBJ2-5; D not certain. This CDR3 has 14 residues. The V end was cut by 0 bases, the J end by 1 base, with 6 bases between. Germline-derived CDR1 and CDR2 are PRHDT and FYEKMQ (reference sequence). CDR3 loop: CASSLGDSQETQYF. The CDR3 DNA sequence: TGTGCCAGCAGCTTAGGCGATAGCCAAGAGACCCAGTACTTC.

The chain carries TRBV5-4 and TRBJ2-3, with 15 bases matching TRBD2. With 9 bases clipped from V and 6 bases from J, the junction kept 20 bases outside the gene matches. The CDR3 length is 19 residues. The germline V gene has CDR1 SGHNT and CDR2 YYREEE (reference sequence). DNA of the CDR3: TGTGCCAACTCCCTTCGGACTAGCGGGGGGGCCCTAGCCGTTGATACGCAGTATTTT. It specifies CANSLRTSGGALAVDTQYF.

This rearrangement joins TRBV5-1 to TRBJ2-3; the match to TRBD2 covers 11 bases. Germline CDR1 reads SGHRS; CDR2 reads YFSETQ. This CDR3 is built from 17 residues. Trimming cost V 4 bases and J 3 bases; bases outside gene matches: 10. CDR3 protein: CASSATSGSILTDTQYF. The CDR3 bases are TGCGCCAGCAGCGCCACTAGCGGGAGTATCTTGACAGATACGCAGTATTTT.

DNA of the CDR3: TGTGCCAGCAGCGGGGGGGCTAGCGGGAGCAACTACAATGAGCAGTTCTTC. It is translated as CASSGGASGSNYNEQFF. The rearrangement links TRBV9 to TRBJ2-1; 10 bases are shared with TRBD2. This CDR3 is 17 amino acids long. Germline V gene sequence: CDR1 SGDLS, CDR2 YYNGEE. The trim removed 3 bases at V and 3 bases at J, leaving 9 bases unmatched.

For the CDR3, the DNA is TGTGCCAGCAGTGAGGTGGCTAGCGGGGGGACCCAGTACTTC. Amino acid sequence: CASSEVASGGTQYF. This chain joins TRBV2 and TRBJ2-5; 10 bases align to TRBD2. The junction had 5 bases not matched to a gene; V was cut back by 3 bases and J by 7 bases. The CDR3 loop spans 14 amino acids. The germline CDR1 and CDR2 sequences are SNHLY and FYNNEI.

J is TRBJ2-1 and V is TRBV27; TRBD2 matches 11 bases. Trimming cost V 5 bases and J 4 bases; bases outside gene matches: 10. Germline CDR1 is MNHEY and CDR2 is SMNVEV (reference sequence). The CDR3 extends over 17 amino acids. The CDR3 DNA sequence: TGTGCCAGCAGTCAAATAAGACTAGCGGGACTGTACAATGAGCAGTTCTTC. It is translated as CASSQIRLAGLYNEQFF.

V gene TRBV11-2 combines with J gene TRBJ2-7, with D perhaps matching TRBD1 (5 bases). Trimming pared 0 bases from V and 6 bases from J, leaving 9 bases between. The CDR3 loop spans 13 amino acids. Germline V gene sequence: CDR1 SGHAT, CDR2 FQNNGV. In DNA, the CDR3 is TGTGCCAGCAGCTTAGACAGGGTTCGCGAGCAGTACTTC. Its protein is CASSLDRVREQYF.

The CDR3 region is CASSYSFSGRYEQYF. CDR3 coding DNA: TGTGCCAGCAGTTACTCGTTCAGCGGGAGGTACGAGCAGTACTTC. V and J are TRBV6-5 and TRBJ2-7, with 9 bases matching TRBD2. CDR3 length equals 15 residues. Per the germline V gene, CDR1 is MNHEY and CDR2 is SVGAGI. V dropped 0 bases and J dropped 4; count of bases not matched to a gene: 4.

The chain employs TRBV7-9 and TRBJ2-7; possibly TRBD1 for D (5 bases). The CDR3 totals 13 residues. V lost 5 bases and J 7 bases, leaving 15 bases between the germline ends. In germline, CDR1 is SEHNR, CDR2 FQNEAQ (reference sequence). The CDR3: CASSQGEGVEQYF. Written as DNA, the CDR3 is TGTGCCAGCAGCCAAGGGGAAGGGGTTGAGCAGTACTTC.

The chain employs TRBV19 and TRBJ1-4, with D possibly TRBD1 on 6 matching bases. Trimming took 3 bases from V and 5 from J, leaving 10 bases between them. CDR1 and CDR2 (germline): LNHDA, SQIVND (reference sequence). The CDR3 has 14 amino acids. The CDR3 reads CASSMDSKNEKLFF. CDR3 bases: TGTGCCAGTAGTATGGACAGCAAGAATGAAAAACTGTTTTTT.

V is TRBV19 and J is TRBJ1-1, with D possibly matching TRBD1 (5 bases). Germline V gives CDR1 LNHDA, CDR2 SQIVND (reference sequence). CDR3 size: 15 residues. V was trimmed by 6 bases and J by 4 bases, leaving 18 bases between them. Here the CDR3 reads CASSSMPTVPTEAFF. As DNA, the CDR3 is TGTGCCAGTAGCTCCATGCCGACAGTTCCCACTGAAGCTTTCTTT. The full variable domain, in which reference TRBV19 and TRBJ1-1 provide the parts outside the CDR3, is DGGITQSPKYLFRKEGQNVTLSCEQNLNHDAMYWYRQDPGQGLRLIYYSQIVNDFQKGDIAEGYSVSREKKESFPLTVTSAQKNPTAFYLCASSSMPTVPTEAFFGQGTRLTVV.

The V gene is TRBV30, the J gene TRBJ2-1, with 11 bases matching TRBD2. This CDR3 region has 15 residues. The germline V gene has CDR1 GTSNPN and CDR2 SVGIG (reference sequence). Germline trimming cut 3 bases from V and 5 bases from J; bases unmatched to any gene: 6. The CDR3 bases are TGTGCCTGGAGGCTACTAGCGGGGGCGAACAATGAGCAGTTCTTC. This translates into CAWRLLAGANNEQFF.

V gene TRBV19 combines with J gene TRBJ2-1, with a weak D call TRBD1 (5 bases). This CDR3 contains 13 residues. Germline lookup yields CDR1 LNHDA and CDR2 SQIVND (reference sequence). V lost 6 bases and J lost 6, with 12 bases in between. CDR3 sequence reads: CASRKQEPNEQFF. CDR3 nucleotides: TGTGCCAGTAGGAAACAGGAGCCCAATGAGCAGTTCTTC.

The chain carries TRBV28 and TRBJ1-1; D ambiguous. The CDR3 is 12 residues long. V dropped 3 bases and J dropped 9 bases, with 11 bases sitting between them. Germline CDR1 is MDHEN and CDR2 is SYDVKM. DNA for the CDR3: TGTGCCAGCAGTTTCGTAGGTGGGCAAGCTTTCTTT. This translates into CASSFVGGQAFF.

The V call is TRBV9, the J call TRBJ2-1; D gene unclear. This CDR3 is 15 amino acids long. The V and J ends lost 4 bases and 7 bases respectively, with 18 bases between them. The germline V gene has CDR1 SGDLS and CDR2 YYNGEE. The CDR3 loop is CASSPQALGSNEQFF. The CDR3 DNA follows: TGTGCCAGCAGCCCTCAAGCTCTGGGCTCTAATGAGCAGTTCTTC. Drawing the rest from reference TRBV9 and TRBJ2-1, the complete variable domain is DSGVTQTPKHLITATGQRVTLRCSPRSGDLSVYWYQQSLDQGLQFLIQYYNGEERAKGNILERFSAQQFPDLHSELNLSSLELGDSALYFCASSPQALGSNEQFFGPGTRLTVL.